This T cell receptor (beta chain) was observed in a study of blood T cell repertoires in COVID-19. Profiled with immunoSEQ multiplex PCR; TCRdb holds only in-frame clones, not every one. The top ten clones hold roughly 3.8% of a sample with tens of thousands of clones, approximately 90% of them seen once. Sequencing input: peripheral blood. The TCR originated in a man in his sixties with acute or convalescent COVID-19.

This CDR3 is CASRALMNTEAFF. The CDR3 DNA reads TGTGCCAGCAGAGCCCTAATGAACACTGAAGCTTTCTTT. The gene calls are TRBV6-5 and TRBJ1-1; D gene ambiguous. The CDR3 is 13 amino acids. Germline CDR1 reads MNHEY; CDR2 reads SVGAGI. Trimming stripped 6 bases from V and 0 bases from J, with 8 bases between.